This TCR beta chain stems from a study of blood T cell repertoires in COVID-19. Looking at the study overall: Collection of acute and convalescent COVID-19 samples took place in the United States, Italy and Spain. Nucleic acid was either cDNA or gDNA, and it came from T cells, B-cell-depleted T cells, or PBMCs.

With 8 bases clipped from V and 5 bases from J, the junction kept 1 base outside the gene matches. This CDR3 spans 13 amino acids. The germline gives CDR1 SNHLY, CDR2 FYNNEI. This clone was detected a few times. Study processing details: By means of reference gene primer amplification, nucleated cell counts were estimated. The data were produced by immunoSEQ multiplex PCR, yet TCRdb's version contains in-frame clones alone and is incomplete. Clone size and V and J calls were adopted from that table, with D and trimming inferred from the DNA. The sample shows about 90,000 clones, 85% to 95% of them seen only once.

Sequencing used peripheral blood. The V and J genes are TRBV2 and TRBJ2-5; TRBD2 aligns across 14 bases. The receptor was derived from a human donor with active COVID-19. The donor label of this sample is uncertain. CDR3 protein: CASRTSGRETQYF. For the CDR3, the DNA is TGTGCCAGCCGGACTAGCGGGAGGGAGACCCAGTACTTC.